What follows describes a single T cell receptor beta chain. Data came from immunoSEQ multiplex PCR; TCRdb stores just in-frame clones and leaves some out. The sample has fewer than 300,000 clones, around 82% seen once. The data stem from a study of blood T cell repertoires in COVID-19. Study in general: From the United States, Italy and Spain came samples of acute and convalescent COVID-19.

V was cut by 5 bases and J by 1 base, with 8 bases left in between. CDR1 and CDR2 from the germline V gene are SQVTM and ANQGSEA. CDR3 length: 12 residues. This receptor was obtained from a man older than 75 with acute or convalescent COVID-19. The sequenced material came from peripheral blood. The rearrangement joins TRBV29-1 to TRBJ1-1; D gene unclear. The CDR3 DNA reads as TGCAGCGTTCACGACACGAACACTGAAGCTTTCTTT. Its protein is CSVHDTNTEAFF.